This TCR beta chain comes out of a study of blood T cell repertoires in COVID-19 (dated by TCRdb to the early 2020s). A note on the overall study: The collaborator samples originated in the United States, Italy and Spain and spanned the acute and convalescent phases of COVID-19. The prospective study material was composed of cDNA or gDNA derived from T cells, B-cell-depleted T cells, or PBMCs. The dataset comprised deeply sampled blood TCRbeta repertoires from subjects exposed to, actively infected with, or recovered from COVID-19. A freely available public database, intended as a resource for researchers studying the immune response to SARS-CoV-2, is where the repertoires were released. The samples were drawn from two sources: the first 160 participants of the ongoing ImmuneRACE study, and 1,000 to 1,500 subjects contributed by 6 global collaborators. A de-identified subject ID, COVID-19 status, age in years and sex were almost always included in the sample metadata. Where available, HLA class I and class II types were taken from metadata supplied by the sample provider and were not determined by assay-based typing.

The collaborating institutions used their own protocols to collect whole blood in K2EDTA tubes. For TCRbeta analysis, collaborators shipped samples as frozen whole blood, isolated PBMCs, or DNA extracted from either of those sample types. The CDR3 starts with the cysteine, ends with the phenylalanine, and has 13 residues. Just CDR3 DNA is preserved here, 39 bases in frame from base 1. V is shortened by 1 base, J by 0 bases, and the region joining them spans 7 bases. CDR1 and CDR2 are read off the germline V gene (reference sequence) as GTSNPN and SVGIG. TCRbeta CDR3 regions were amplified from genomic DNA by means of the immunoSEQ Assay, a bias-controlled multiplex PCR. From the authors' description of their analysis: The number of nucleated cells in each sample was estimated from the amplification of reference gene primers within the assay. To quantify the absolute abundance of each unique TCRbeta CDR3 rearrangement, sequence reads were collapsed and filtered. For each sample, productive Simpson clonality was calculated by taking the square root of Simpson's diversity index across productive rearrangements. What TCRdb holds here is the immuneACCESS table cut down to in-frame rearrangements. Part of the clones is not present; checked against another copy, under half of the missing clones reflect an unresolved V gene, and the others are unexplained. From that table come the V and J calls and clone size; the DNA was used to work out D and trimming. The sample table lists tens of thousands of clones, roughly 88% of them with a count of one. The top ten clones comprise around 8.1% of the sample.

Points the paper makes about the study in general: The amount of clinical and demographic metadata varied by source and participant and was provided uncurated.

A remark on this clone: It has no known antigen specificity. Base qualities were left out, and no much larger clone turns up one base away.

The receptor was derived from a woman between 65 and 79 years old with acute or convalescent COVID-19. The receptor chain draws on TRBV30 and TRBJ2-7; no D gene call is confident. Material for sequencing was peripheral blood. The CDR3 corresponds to CAWSGGSSYEQYF. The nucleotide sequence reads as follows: TGTGCCTGGAGTGGCGGCAGCTCCTACGAGCAGTACTTC.